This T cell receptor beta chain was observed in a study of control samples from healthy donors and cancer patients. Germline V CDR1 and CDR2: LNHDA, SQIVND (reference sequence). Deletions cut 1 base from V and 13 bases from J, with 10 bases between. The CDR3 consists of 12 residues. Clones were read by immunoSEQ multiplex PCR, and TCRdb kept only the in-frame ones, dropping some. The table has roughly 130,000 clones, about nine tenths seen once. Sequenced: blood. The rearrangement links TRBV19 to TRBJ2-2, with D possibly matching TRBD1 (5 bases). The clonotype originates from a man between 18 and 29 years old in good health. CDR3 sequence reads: CASSIVRERLFF. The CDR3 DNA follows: TGTGCCAGTAGTATAGTCAGGGAAAGGCTGTTTTTT. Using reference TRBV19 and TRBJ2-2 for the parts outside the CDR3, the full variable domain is DGGITQSPKYLFRKEGQNVTLSCEQNLNHDAMYWYRQDPGQGLRLIYYSQIVNDFQKGDIAEGYSVSREKKESFPLTVTSAQKNPTAFYLCASSIVRERLFFGEGSRLTVL.